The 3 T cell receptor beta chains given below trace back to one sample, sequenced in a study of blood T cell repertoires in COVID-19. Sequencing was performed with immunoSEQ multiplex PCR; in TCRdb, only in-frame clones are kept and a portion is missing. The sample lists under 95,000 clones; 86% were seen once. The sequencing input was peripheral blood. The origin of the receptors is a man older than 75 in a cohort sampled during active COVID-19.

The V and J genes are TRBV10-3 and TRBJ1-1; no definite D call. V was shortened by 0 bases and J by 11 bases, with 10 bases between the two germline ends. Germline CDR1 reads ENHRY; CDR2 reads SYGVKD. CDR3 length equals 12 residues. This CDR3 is CAISESSGPAFF. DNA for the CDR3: TGTGCCATCAGTGAGTCGTCAGGTCCGGCTTTCTTT.

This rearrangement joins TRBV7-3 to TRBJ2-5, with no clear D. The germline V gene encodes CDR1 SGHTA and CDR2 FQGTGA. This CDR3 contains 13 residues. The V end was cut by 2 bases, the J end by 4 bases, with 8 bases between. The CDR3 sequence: CASSLLSGETQYF. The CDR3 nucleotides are TGTGCCAGCAGCTTATTGAGTGGAGAGACCCAGTACTTC.

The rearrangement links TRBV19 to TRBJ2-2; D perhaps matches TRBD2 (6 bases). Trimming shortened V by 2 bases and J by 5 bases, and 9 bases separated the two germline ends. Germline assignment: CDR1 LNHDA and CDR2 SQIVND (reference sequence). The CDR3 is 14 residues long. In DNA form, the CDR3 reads TGTGCCAGTAGTATACGGGGGACGACCGGGGAGCTGTTTTTT. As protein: CASSIRGTTGELFF.